This T cell receptor beta chain stems from a study of blood T cell repertoires in COVID-19. The wider study: Samples taken during acute and convalescent COVID-19 were collected in the United States, Italy and Spain.

The protocol was immunoSEQ multiplex PCR, while the TCRdb copy is restricted to in-frame clones and leaves out a portion. The top ten clones hold about 2% of a sample with over 200,000 clones, 84% of them seen once. The study counted Cohort 3 donors as recovered given two negative PCRs, clearance, or symptom resolution. V lost 4 bases, J lost 8 bases, and 15 bases lay in between. The CDR3 sequence is 13 residues long. The V gene's germline CDR1 is SGHNT and CDR2 YYREEE (reference sequence). This clone has only one observation. This rearrangement joins TRBV5-4 to TRBJ1-1; no clear D. This receptor was identified in a man in his 60s who had recovered from COVID-19. Sequenced: PBMCs or T cells enriched from blood (not recorded which). The CDR3 loop is CASSGRDKQEAFF. The CDR3 nucleotides are TGTGCCAGCAGCGGCCGCGACAAACAAGAAGCTTTCTTT.